The rows below give T cell receptor beta chains drawn from one sample of a study of cytomegalovirus exposure and HLA in healthy donors. Sequencing was performed with immunoSEQ multiplex PCR; in TCRdb, only in-frame clones are kept and a portion is missing. There are approximately 170,000 clones in the sample; around 78% occur only once, and about 1.6% lies in the top ten. Sequencing was done on a sample of PBMCs. These TCRs come from a man in his forties or fifties in good health and CMV-seronegative. The CDR3 runs from the conserved cysteine through the conserved F or W. The order of the fields is D gene, V gene, clone size, J gene, CDR3 protein, CDR3 DNA. A D gene is named only where the DNA matches it firmly. Clone size is not always given. Where it is, it says once, few, many or a class for expanded clones.

-,TRBV30,-,TRBJ1-4,CAWSPLDTLEKLFF,TGTGCCTGGAGTCCTCTGGACACCCTCGAAAAACTGTTTTTT
-,TRBV20-1,once,TRBJ2-7,CSARVSYEQYF,TGCAGTGCTAGGGTTAGCTACGAGCAGTACTTC
TRBD1,TRBV15,-,TRBJ2-2,CATSKRQGSGELFF,TGTGCCACCAGCAAGAGACAGGGGAGCGGGGAGCTGTTTTTT
TRBD2,TRBV6-6,few,TRBJ2-1,CASSYTPSGRGDEQFF,TGTGCCAGCAGTTACACCCCTAGCGGCCGGGGGGATGAGCAGTTCTTC
TRBD2,TRBV7-6,-,TRBJ2-1,CASSFTGLAVPSSYNEQFF,TGTGCCAGCAGCTTTACGGGACTAGCGGTTCCCAGCTCCTACAATGAGCAGTTCTTC
TRBD2,TRBV10-3,-,TRBJ2-3,CAIEGGRAGGTDTQYF,TGTGCCATCGAAGGCGGGAGGGCCGGTGGCACAGATACGCAGTATTTT
-,TRBV19,once,TRBJ2-3,CASSIDLSGVRTDTQYF,TGTGCCAGTAGTATAGATCTATCAGGGGTTAGAACAGATACGCAGTATTTT
TRBD1,TRBV7-6,few,TRBJ1-1,CASSEQGVTEAFF,TGTGCCAGCAGCGAACAGGGGGTCACTGAAGCTTTCTTT
-,TRBV6-5,-,TRBJ2-7,CASRTGTLTYEQYF,TGTGCCAGCAGGACCGGGACATTAACCTACGAGCAGTACTTC
-,TRBV15,-,TRBJ1-4,CATSRVGGNEKLFF,TGTGCCACCAGCAGAGTCGGGGGAAATGAAAAACTGTTTTTT
-,TRBV27,-,TRBJ1-1,CASSPTRTIYTEAFF,TGTGCCAGCAGTCCCACCCGGACAATTTACACTGAAGCTTTCTTT
-,TRBV5-1,-,TRBJ2-5,CASSLDQGAKTQYF,TGCGCCAGCAGCTTAGACCAGGGCGCAAAGACCCAGTACTTC
TRBD2,TRBV15,-,TRBJ2-5,CATSRDAGGPETQYF,TGTGCCACCAGCAGAGATGCGGGAGGGCCAGAGACCCAGTACTTC
TRBD2,TRBV4-1,-,TRBJ2-2,CASSQGWEAGENTGELFF,TGCGCCAGCAGCCAAGGATGGGAGGCGGGGGAGAACACCGGGGAGCTGTTTTTT
-,TRBV6-6,-,TRBJ1-1,CASIPSSLSTEAFF,TGTGCCAGCATCCCCTCTAGTCTTAGCACTGAAGCTTTCTTT
TRBD2,TRBV13,-,TRBJ2-7,CASSSLGLAHSYEQYF,TGTGCCAGCAGCTCCCTGGGACTAGCGCACTCCTACGAGCAGTACTTC
-,TRBV9,-,TRBJ1-5,CASSVFPDRNQPQHF,TGTGCCAGCAGCGTTTTCCCGGACAGAAATCAGCCCCAGCATTTT
TRBD2,TRBV7-9,-,TRBJ2-1,CASGEGLAGSNYNEQFF,TGTGCCAGCGGAGAAGGACTAGCGGGATCTAACTACAATGAGCAGTTCTTC
-,TRBV9,-,TRBJ1-6,CASSVVTANSPLHF,TGTGCCAGCAGCGTAGTAACAGCCAATTCACCCCTCCACTTT
-,TRBV18,-,TRBJ1-2,CASSQDTSNYGYTF,TGTGCCAGCTCACAAGACACCTCTAACTATGGCTACACCTTC
-,TRBV28,-,TRBJ2-2,CASRGPQDIDGTGELFF,TGTGCCAGCAGAGGGCCACAGGACATAGATGGAACCGGGGAGCTGTTTTTT
-,TRBV5-6,once,TRBJ1-2,CASSLMIPSHFYGYTF,TGTGCCAGCAGCCTCATGATTCCCTCACATTTCTATGGCTACACCTTC
TRBD1,TRBV27,-,TRBJ2-7,CASSLRDSTYEQYF,TGTGCCAGCAGCCTCCGGGACAGTACCTACGAGCAGTACTTC
TRBD1,TRBV2,once,TRBJ1-4,CASSPQGAMGKLFF,TGTGCCAGCAGTCCTCAGGGGGCCATGGGGAAACTGTTTTTT
TRBD1,TRBV4-1,-,TRBJ1-2,CASSQVGTGAFYGYTF,TGCGCCAGCAGCCAAGTGGGGACAGGGGCCTTCTATGGCTACACCTTC
TRBD2,TRBV6-5,-,TRBJ2-5,CASSGLAEQYF,TGTGCCAGCAGCGGACTAGCGGAGCAGTACTTC
-,TRBV5-6,-,TRBJ2-1,CASSLGLGLVSTYNEQFF,TGTGCCAGCAGCTTGGGGCTAGGTCTGGTCTCCACCTACAATGAGCAGTTCTTC
-,TRBV5-1,once,TRBJ1-6,CASSLGAGNANSPLHF,TGCGCCAGCAGCTTGGGGGCAGGGAACGCTAATTCACCCCTCCACTTT
-,TRBV7-6,-,TRBJ2-2,CASSLRPLGGGELSGELFF,TGTGCCAGCAGCTTACGACCACTTGGTGGAGGGGAGTTATCCGGGGAGCTGTTTTTT
TRBD2,TRBV9,-,TRBJ2-5,CASSVGTSGQETQYF,TGTGCCAGCAGCGTAGGAACTAGCGGTCAAGAGACCCAGTACTTC
-,TRBV2,-,TRBJ2-5,CASRRGQRQETQYF,TGTGCCAGCAGGAGAGGTCAGCGCCAAGAGACCCAGTACTTC
TRBD1,TRBV5-1,-,TRBJ1-2,CASSSTLMTGINYGYTF,TGCGCCAGCAGCTCGACCCTAATGACAGGGATTAACTATGGCTACACCTTC
-,TRBV29-1,few,TRBJ1-2,CSVDGHRGYTF,TGCAGCGTTGACGGACACAGGGGCTACACCTTC
TRBD2,TRBV7-7,-,TRBJ2-2,CASSLVAGGRVNTGELFF,TGTGCCAGCAGCTTAGTAGCTGGCGGGAGGGTGAACACCGGGGAGCTGTTTTTT
TRBD1,TRBV28,-,TRBJ2-5,CASSFPSAAGGMKTQYF,TGTGCCAGCAGTTTCCCCTCTGCGGCAGGGGGCATGAAGACCCAGTACTTC
-,TRBV5-1,-,TRBJ2-1,CASSSERGGTYNEQFF,TGCGCCAGCAGCTCCGAGAGGGGGGGGACTTACAATGAGCAGTTCTTC
-,TRBV27,-,TRBJ1-2,CASSPTPGQGDYGYTF,TGTGCCAGCAGTCCAACCCCGGGCCAGGGTGACTATGGCTACACCTTC
TRBD2,TRBV16,-,TRBJ2-5,CASSQSLSGDQETQYF,TGTGCCAGCAGCCAATCGCTTAGCGGGGACCAAGAGACCCAGTACTTC
-,TRBV27,few,TRBJ2-7,CASSFSGRSYEQYF,TGTGCCAGCAGTTTCAGTGGGAGGTCCTACGAGCAGTACTTC
-,TRBV6-5,-,TRBJ2-1,CASSYAGGAINEQFF,TGTGCCAGCAGCTACGCTGGGGGGGCCATAAATGAGCAGTTCTTC
TRBD1,TRBV11-2,few,TRBJ1-2,CASSMGQSYGYTF,TGTGCCAGCAGCATGGGACAGAGCTATGGCTACACCTTC
-,TRBV7-9,-,TRBJ2-2,CSSSLAGSPGGELFF,TGTTCCAGCAGCTTAGCCGGCAGCCCAGGCGGGGAGCTGTTTTTT
-,TRBV20-1,-,TRBJ2-5,CSATRQETQYF,TGCAGTGCTACCAGGCAAGAGACCCAGTACTTC
TRBD2,TRBV28,-,TRBJ2-7,CASSTQDVWTSGALPYEQYF,TGTGCCAGCAGTACCCAGGACGTATGGACTAGCGGGGCCCTTCCCTACGAGCAGTACTTC
TRBD2,TRBV10-3,-,TRBJ2-3,CAIADRGRASGTQYF,TGTGCCATCGCGGATCGCGGGAGGGCCTCAGGTACGCAGTATTTT
TRBD1,TRBV5-4,-,TRBJ2-1,CASSFWTGGSNEQFF,TGTGCCAGCAGTTTCTGGACAGGGGGGAGCAATGAGCAGTTCTTC
-,TRBV5-4,-,TRBJ1-2,CASSLAFRETGYTF,TGTGCCAGCAGCTTGGCCTTCAGGGAAACTGGCTACACCTTC
TRBD2,TRBV2,-,TRBJ2-1,CAVTSGSSYEQFF,TGTGCCGTCACTAGCGGGAGTAGCTATGAGCAGTTCTTC
-,TRBV7-3,few,TRBJ2-3,CASSQGLDTQYF,TGTGCCAGCAGCCAGGGGTTAGATACGCAGTATTTT
-,TRBV7-2,-,TRBJ1-2,CASSLSQQYDGYTF,TGTGCCAGCAGCTTAAGCCAACAGTATGATGGCTACACCTTC
TRBD2,TRBV9,few,TRBJ2-3,CASSVGLAGITDTQYF,TGTGCCAGCAGCGTAGGACTAGCGGGCATCACAGATACGCAGTATTTT
-,TRBV14,-,TRBJ1-2,CASSLDTANYGYTF,TGTGCCAGCAGCCTCGACACCGCTAACTATGGCTACACCTTC
TRBD2,TRBV7-9,-,TRBJ2-5,CASSSGTSGKTQYF,TGTGCCAGCAGCTCCGGGACTAGCGGAAAGACCCAGTACTTC
TRBD1,TRBV4-1,-,TRBJ1-1,CASAGTGGRNTEAFF,TGCGCCAGCGCAGGGACAGGAGGTAGGAACACTGAAGCTTTCTTT
TRBD1,TRBV19,-,TRBJ1-1,CASSFGTVEAFF,TGTGCCAGTAGTTTTGGGACAGTTGAAGCTTTCTTT